These 11 T cell receptor beta chains were all obtained from the same sample, sequenced in a study of T cells expressing NK-cell markers. TCRdb reanalyzed the 5' RACE reads and collapses them to one entry per CDR3 protein, without DNA. Here the sample table reports roughly 420,000 distinct CDR3 sequences. The specimen was blood T cells: a sorted CD56 or NKG2C T cell subset, CD4+ or CD8+ T cells, or bulk PBMC T cells (not recorded which). These TCRs come from a woman aged 18 to 75 in good health.

This chain uses TRBV3-1 with TRBJ1-1. The CDR3 extends over 13 amino acids. Germline V CDR1 and CDR2: LGHDT, YNNKEL (reference sequence). The CDR3 region is CASSQRWRSEAFF.

The chain is built from TRBV5-5 and TRBJ2-1; as DNA is missing, the TRBD1 call by TCRdb cannot be tested. The germline CDR1 and CDR2 sequences are SGHKS and YYEKEE (reference sequence). The CDR3 extends over 15 amino acids. The CDR3 protein is CASMGDTRSYNEQFF. Variable domain in full (rest from reference TRBV5-5 and TRBJ2-1): DAGVTQSPTHLIKTRGQQVTLRCSPISGHKSVSWYQQVLGQGPQFIFQYYEKEERGRGNFPDRFSARQFPNYSSELNVNALLLGDSALYLCASMGDTRSYNEQFFGPGTRLTVL.

This chain connects TRBV10-3 to TRBJ2-5; the D gene TCRdb calls, TRBD2, cannot be checked with no DNA. Germline V gives CDR1 ENHRY, CDR2 SYGVKD. This CDR3 spans 15 amino acids. CDR3 sequence: CATAREGTSRETQYF.

This chain connects TRBV5-1 to TRBJ1-1; the TCRdb call, TRBD1, lacks DNA for checking. Germline CDR1 is SGHRS and CDR2 is YFSETQ. CDR3 size: 14 residues. This chain's CDR3 is CASSFQGAVAEAFF.

The chain carries TRBV12-3 or TRBV12-4 and TRBJ1-6. The CDR3 spans 15 residues. The chain's CDR3 is CASTESGAHNSPLHF.

This chain links TRBV12-3 or TRBV12-4 with TRBJ1-5; TCRdb calls TRBD1, which cannot be checked without DNA. There are 15 residues in the CDR3. This CDR3 is CASSPEGASNQPQHF.

V gene TRBV18 combines with J gene TRBJ1-1; TCRdb picks TRBD1, but there is no DNA to check that call. This CDR3 contains 17 residues. Germline values: CDR1 KGHSH, CDR2 LQKENI. The CDR3 loop is CASSPPGQFIGDTEAFF.

The rearrangement uses TRBV11-2 and TRBJ1-2; the TCRdb call, TRBD1, lacks DNA for checking. Germline CDR1 and CDR2: SGHAT and FQNNGV. The CDR3 totals 15 residues. The CDR3 protein is CASSPPVLPWVGYTF.

J is TRBJ2-3 and V is TRBV12-3 or TRBV12-4; the TCRdb D gene call, TRBD2, has no DNA to confirm it. The CDR3 runs 14 residues. CDR3 loop: CASSWVLRADTQYF.

The chain uses TRBV6-1 and TRBJ2-7; there is no DNA to check the TCRdb D call of TRBD1. The length of the CDR3 is 14 residues. Per the germline V gene, CDR1 is MNHNS and CDR2 is SASEGT. The chain's CDR3 is CASSPGAVSYEQYF.

The chain uses TRBV20-1 and TRBJ1-2; the TCRdb call, TRBD1, lacks DNA for checking. Germline assignment: CDR1 DFQATT and CDR2 SNEGSKA (reference sequence). This CDR3 comprises 13 residues. CDR3 region: CSAREGRVGGYTF.